Listed below are T cell receptor beta chains from one sample, sequenced in a study of cytomegalovirus exposure and HLA in healthy donors. The table came from immunoSEQ multiplex PCR; TCRdb's copy has only in-frame clones and leaves some out. The table has 96,000 or so clones, approximately 75% seen once. The source material was PBMCs. Receptors originate from a woman between 65 and 79 years old in good health and CMV-seropositive. Each CDR3 is given with its conserved first and last residue. Fields, in order: clone size, J gene, D gene, V gene, CDR3 length, CDR3 protein, CDR3 DNA. A D gene is named only where the DNA matches it firmly. Size is omitted from some rows. Given values are once, few, many or a class for expanded clones.

size: -; J: TRBJ2-3; D: -; V: TRBV19; length: 13; CDR3: CASSIPGADTQYF; DNA: TGTGCCAGTAGTATACCGGGGGCAGATACGCAGTATTTT
size: once; J: TRBJ2-5; D: -; V: TRBV19; length: 14; CDR3: CASSMGRDVETQYF; DNA: TGTGCCAGTAGTATGGGCAGGGATGTTGAGACCCAGTACTTC
size: -; J: TRBJ2-7; D: TRBD1; V: TRBV6-5; length: 15; CDR3: CASSYSTGDAYEQYF; DNA: TGTGCCAGCAGTTACTCTACAGGGGACGCCTACGAGCAGTACTTC
size: -; J: TRBJ1-4; D: TRBD1; V: TRBV6-6; length: 13; CDR3: CASNRQGSEKLFF; DNA: TGTGCCAGCAACCGACAGGGGAGTGAAAAACTGTTTTTT
size: -; J: TRBJ2-1; D: TRBD1; V: TRBV18; length: 12; CDR3: CASSGQYNEQFF; DNA: TGTGCCAGCTCGGGACAGTACAATGAGCAGTTCTTC
size: -; J: TRBJ1-6; D: -; V: TRBV19; length: 17; CDR3: CASSGDTPEPINSPLHF; DNA: TGTGCCAGTAGTGGGGACACACCGGAACCTATCAATTCACCCCTCCACTTT
size: -; J: TRBJ1-2; D: TRBD1; V: TRBV19; length: 14; CDR3: CASSRPGQNYGYTF; DNA: TGTGCCAGTAGTCGTCCGGGACAGAACTATGGCTACACCTTC
size: -; J: TRBJ2-1; D: TRBD1; V: TRBV27; length: 15; CDR3: CASYPGTGGANEQFF; DNA: TGTGCCAGCTACCCCGGGACAGGGGGCGCAAATGAGCAGTTCTTC
size: -; J: TRBJ1-5; D: -; V: TRBV27; length: 15; CDR3: CASSLGQGNNQPQHF; DNA: TGTGCCAGCAGTTTAGGGCAGGGCAACAATCAGCCCCAGCATTTT
size: -; J: TRBJ2-1; D: -; V: TRBV6-5; length: 13; CDR3: CASEDISTSEQFF; DNA: TGTGCCAGCGAAGACATCAGCACGAGTGAGCAGTTCTTC
size: once; J: TRBJ2-1; D: TRBD2; V: TRBV15; length: 16; CDR3: CATGGEREKGDNEQFF; DNA: TGTGCCACCGGGGGGGAGCGGGAGAAGGGGGACAATGAGCAGTTCTTC
size: few; J: TRBJ1-2; D: -; V: TRBV6-1; length: 13; CDR3: CASRPDSNYGYTF; DNA: TGTGCCAGCAGACCCGACAGTAACTATGGCTACACCTTC
size: once; J: TRBJ2-4; D: TRBD1; V: TRBV5-6; length: 15; CDR3: CASSLVPTGVHIQYF; DNA: TGTGCCAGCAGCTTGGTCCCCACAGGGGTGCACATTCAGTACTTC
size: -; J: TRBJ2-7; D: TRBD1; V: TRBV18; length: 15; CDR3: CASSPRTGERTEQYF; DNA: TGTGCCAGCTCACCACGGACAGGGGAAAGGACGGAGCAGTACTTC
size: -; J: TRBJ2-3; D: -; V: TRBV4-2; length: 15; CDR3: CASSQEYRDTDTQYF; DNA: TGTGCCAGCAGCCAAGAATACAGGGACACAGATACGCAGTATTTT
size: -; J: TRBJ2-6; D: -; V: TRBV5-4; length: 12; CDR3: CASSSLLNVLTF; DNA: TGTGCCAGCAGCTCTCTCTTAAACGTCCTGACTTTC
size: -; J: TRBJ2-3; D: -; V: TRBV5-8; length: 15; CDR3: CASSLMAGSTDTQYF; DNA: TGTGCCAGCAGCTTGATGGCAGGCAGCACAGATACGCAGTATTTT
size: -; J: TRBJ2-3; D: TRBD2; V: TRBV5-1; length: 17; CDR3: CASSGITSGVSTDTQYF; DNA: TGCGCCAGCAGCGGAATCACTAGCGGCGTAAGCACAGATACGCAGTATTTT
size: -; J: TRBJ2-7; D: TRBD2; V: TRBV28; length: 17; CDR3: CASSLLMGSGTVYEQYF; DNA: TGTGCCAGCAGTTTATTAATGGGGAGCGGGACCGTCTACGAGCAGTACTTC
size: once; J: TRBJ1-5; D: -; V: TRBV18; length: 13; CDR3: CASSPLGDQPQHF; DNA: TGTGCCAGCTCACCACTAGGGGATCAGCCCCAGCATTTT
size: -; J: TRBJ2-2; D: TRBD2; V: TRBV7-2; length: 14; CDR3: CASSSGRGTGELFF; DNA: TGTGCCAGCAGCTCGGGGAGGGGAACCGGGGAGCTGTTTTTT
size: once; J: TRBJ2-7; D: TRBD1; V: TRBV18; length: 15; CDR3: CASSPLGTGGHEQYF; DNA: TGTGCCAGCTCACCGCTCGGGACAGGGGGCCACGAGCAGTACTTC
size: few; J: TRBJ2-3; D: -; V: TRBV10-3; length: 15; CDR3: CVSRRSSGPTDTQYF; DNA: TGTGTATCCCGACGGTCGAGCGGACCCACAGATACGCAGTATTTT
size: -; J: TRBJ2-1; D: TRBD2; V: TRBV2; length: 14; CDR3: CASSDSGVRNEQFF; DNA: TGTGCCAGCAGTGACAGCGGGGTAAGAAATGAGCAGTTCTTC
size: few; J: TRBJ2-1; D: -; V: TRBV4-3; length: 15; CDR3: CASSQGAGPRDEQFF; DNA: TGCGCCAGCAGCCAAGGGGCGGGGCCGCGGGATGAGCAGTTCTTC
size: once; J: TRBJ2-1; D: -; V: TRBV2; length: 16; CDR3: CASSETAPSWRNEQFF; DNA: TGTGCCAGCAGTGAAACGGCGCCTAGCTGGAGGAATGAGCAGTTCTTC
size: -; J: TRBJ2-1; D: TRBD2; V: TRBV4-1; length: 15; CDR3: CASSPTSGDYNEQFF; DNA: TGCGCCAGCAGCCCCACTAGCGGAGACTACAATGAGCAGTTCTTC
size: few; J: TRBJ2-7; D: -; V: TRBV6-6; length: 15; CDR3: CASSRDPIGGYEQYF; DNA: TGTGCCAGCAGTCGCGACCCAATAGGAGGGTACGAGCAGTACTTC
size: few; J: TRBJ2-3; D: TRBD2; V: TRBV19; length: 14; CDR3: CASSTSGSTDTQYF; DNA: TGTGCCAGTAGTACTAGCGGGAGCACAGATACGCAGTATTTT
size: -; J: TRBJ2-5; D: -; V: TRBV7-7; length: 13; CDR3: CASKPTGLETQYF; DNA: TGTGCTAGCAAACCGACAGGTTTGGAGACCCAGTACTTC
size: -; J: TRBJ2-3; D: -; V: TRBV27; length: 16; CDR3: CASSSPSSGQLDTQYF; DNA: TGTGCCAGCAGTTCCCCGAGCAGCGGGCAACTAGATACGCAGTATTTT
size: -; J: TRBJ1-2; D: TRBD1; V: TRBV27; length: 13; CDR3: CASSLRGGGGYTF; DNA: TGTGCCAGCAGTTTACGAGGGGGCGGTGGCTACACCTTC
size: -; J: TRBJ2-7; D: -; V: TRBV5-6; length: 15; CDR3: CASSLPGASSYEQYF; DNA: TGTGCCAGCAGCTTGCCAGGGGCCTCCTCCTACGAGCAGTACTTC
size: few; J: TRBJ2-7; D: -; V: TRBV4-2; length: 15; CDR3: CASSPALRAGLEQYF; DNA: TGTGCCAGCAGCCCTGCCCTGAGGGCCGGACTGGAGCAGTACTTC
size: -; J: TRBJ1-4; D: -; V: TRBV5-1; length: 15; CDR3: CASSPTGSHNEKLFF; DNA: TGCGCCAGCAGCCCGACCGGGTCCCATAATGAAAAACTGTTTTTT
size: -; J: TRBJ1-6; D: -; V: TRBV30; length: 13; CDR3: CAWKGGGNSPLHF; DNA: TGTGCCTGGAAGGGCGGGGGTAATTCACCCCTCCACTTT
size: -; J: TRBJ1-5; D: TRBD1; V: TRBV5-1; length: 15; CDR3: CASRRGPEGNQPQHF; DNA: TGCGCCAGCCGCAGGGGGCCGGAAGGCAATCAGCCCCAGCATTTT
size: -; J: TRBJ2-1; D: TRBD2; V: TRBV19; length: 16; CDR3: CASSNRGGLAGNEQFF; DNA: TGTGCCAGTAGTAATCGAGGGGGACTAGCAGGCAATGAGCAGTTCTTC
size: -; J: TRBJ2-4; D: TRBD2; V: TRBV5-8; length: 13; CDR3: CASSFAGAYIQYF; DNA: TGTGCCAGCAGCTTCGCGGGAGCCTACATTCAGTACTTC
size: once; J: TRBJ1-4; D: TRBD1; V: TRBV27; length: 16; CDR3: CASAGTGGLINEKLFF; DNA: TGTGCCAGCGCGGGGACAGGGGGCCTGATTAATGAAAAACTGTTTTTT
size: -; J: TRBJ1-3; D: TRBD1; V: TRBV5-4; length: 15; CDR3: CASSLEQGSGNTIYF; DNA: TGTGCCAGCAGCTTGGAACAGGGGTCTGGAAACACCATATATTTT
size: -; J: TRBJ2-3; D: TRBD2; V: TRBV30; length: 16; CDR3: CAWTTGLAGGTDTQYF; DNA: TGTGCCTGGACCACGGGACTAGCGGGAGGAACAGATACGCAGTATTTT
size: -; J: TRBJ2-7; D: TRBD2; V: TRBV6-1; length: 13; CDR3: CASSRGGSGEQYF; DNA: TGTGCCAGCAGTCGGGGGGGGAGTGGCGAGCAGTACTTC
size: -; J: TRBJ2-7; D: -; V: TRBV11-2; length: 16; CDR3: CASTVNRGRGEYEQYF; DNA: TGTGCCAGCACCGTTAACCGGGGCAGGGGCGAGTACGAGCAGTACTTC